The rows below give T cell receptor beta chains drawn from one sample of a study of T cell responses to AZD1222 COVID-19 vaccine. Only in-frame clones appear in the TCRdb table, and some are missing; sequencing was by immunoSEQ multiplex PCR. Here the sample spans 110,000 to 150,000 clones, approximately 90% being singletons. The material was peripheral blood, obtained 28 days after the second AZD1222 dose. The source is an adult who received the AZD1222 COVID-19 vaccine. The CDR3 runs from the conserved cysteine through the conserved F or W. The order of the fields is V gene, clone size, D gene, J gene, CDR3 DNA, CDR3 protein. A D gene is named only where the DNA matches it firmly. Clone sizes are given selectively: once, few, many, or a class where the clone is expanded.

V gene: TRBV3-1/TRBV3-2
clone size: once
D gene: TRBD2
J gene: TRBJ2-2
CDR3 DNA: TGTGCCAGCAGCCATCAGCGGGGGCTTAGCACCGGGGAGCTGTTTTTT
CDR3 protein: CASSHQRGLSTGELFF

V gene: TRBV5-6
clone size: .
D gene: .
J gene: TRBJ2-7
CDR3 DNA: TGTGCCAGCAGCTTGCCCGGGACCACCTCCTACGAGCAGTACTTC
CDR3 protein: CASSLPGTTSYEQYF

V gene: TRBV6-1
clone size: .
D gene: .
J gene: TRBJ2-1
CDR3 DNA: TGTGCCAGCAGTGAACCTGCCTACAATGAGCAGTTCTTC
CDR3 protein: CASSEPAYNEQFF

V gene: TRBV6-5
clone size: .
D gene: TRBD1
J gene: TRBJ1-1
CDR3 DNA: TGTGCCAGCAGTCAGACCGGGACAGGGGGGACTGAAGCTTTCTTT
CDR3 protein: CASSQTGTGGTEAFF

V gene: TRBV11-2
clone size: .
D gene: .
J gene: TRBJ1-1
CDR3 DNA: TGTGCCAGCAGCTTAGGGGAGGGGGTCCGGAGCACTGAAGCTTTCTTT
CDR3 protein: CASSLGEGVRSTEAFF

V gene: TRBV10-3
clone size: .
D gene: TRBD1
J gene: TRBJ1-3
CDR3 DNA: TGTGCCACAAGAGGCACAGGGGGTTCCGGTACCACCATATATTTT
CDR3 protein: CATRGTGGSGTTIYF

V gene: TRBV25-1
clone size: .
D gene: .
J gene: TRBJ1-6
CDR3 DNA: TGTGCCAGCAGAGGCTTGGGAACTAATTCACCCCTCCACTTT
CDR3 protein: CASRGLGTNSPLHF

V gene: TRBV10-1
clone size: .
D gene: TRBD2
J gene: TRBJ2-4
CDR3 DNA: TGCGCCAGCAGTGAGTCGGGACTAAGGGACATTCAGTACTTC
CDR3 protein: CASSESGLRDIQYF

V gene: TRBV7-8
clone size: .
D gene: TRBD2
J gene: TRBJ2-7
CDR3 DNA: TGTGCCAGCAGCTTCCCCGGGACTAGCGGGACCTACGAGCAGTACTTC
CDR3 protein: CASSFPGTSGTYEQYF

V gene: TRBV5-4
clone size: .
D gene: .
J gene: TRBJ1-2
CDR3 DNA: TGTGCCAGCAGCTTAGCCCAGTATGGCTACACCTTC
CDR3 protein: CASSLAQYGYTF

V gene: TRBV5-1
clone size: few
D gene: .
J gene: TRBJ2-7
CDR3 DNA: TGCGCCAGCAGCTTCCAGGGAAACTCCTACGAGCAGTACTTC
CDR3 protein: CASSFQGNSYEQYF

V gene: TRBV6-6
clone size: .
D gene: .
J gene: TRBJ1-2
CDR3 DNA: TGTGCCAGCAGGGAACCGGCCCAGGGCCTCTATGGCTACACCTTC
CDR3 protein: CASREPAQGLYGYTF

V gene: TRBV7-9
clone size: once
D gene: .
J gene: TRBJ1-1
CDR3 DNA: TGTGCCAGCAGCCTAGTACTGATGAACACTGAAGCTTTCTTT
CDR3 protein: CASSLVLMNTEAFF

V gene: TRBV29-1
clone size: .
D gene: .
J gene: TRBJ2-5
CDR3 DNA: TGCAGCGTGAAAGGAGGGGGGGGAGAGACCCAGTACTTC
CDR3 protein: CSVKGGGGETQYF

V gene: TRBV11-2
clone size: .
D gene: .
J gene: TRBJ2-3
CDR3 DNA: TGTGCCAGCAGATCAGGGGGAGGGGGCCTCACAGATACGCAGTATTTT
CDR3 protein: CASRSGGGGLTDTQYF

V gene: TRBV29-1
clone size: .
D gene: .
J gene: TRBJ2-2
CDR3 DNA: TGCAGCGTTGGAGGTCCCAGGAGAAACACCGGGGAGCTGTTTTTT
CDR3 protein: CSVGGPRRNTGELFF

V gene: TRBV5-1
clone size: .
D gene: .
J gene: TRBJ1-2
CDR3 DNA: TGCGCCAGCAGTCCTTCCGGGACAACTAACTATGGCTACACCTTC
CDR3 protein: CASSPSGTTNYGYTF

V gene: TRBV2
clone size: .
D gene: TRBD1
J gene: TRBJ1-1
CDR3 DNA: TGTGCCAGCAGTGCCGACAGGGAGAGGTCTGAAGCTTTCTTT
CDR3 protein: CASSADRERSEAFF

V gene: TRBV5-1
clone size: .
D gene: .
J gene: TRBJ2-3
CDR3 DNA: TGCGCCAGCAGGGAAGGGGTTGGCACAGATACGCAGTATTTT
CDR3 protein: CASREGVGTDTQYF

V gene: TRBV27
clone size: .
D gene: .
J gene: TRBJ1-2
CDR3 DNA: TGTGCCAGCAGTCAGGAGGGTTACTATGGCTACACCTTC
CDR3 protein: CASSQEGYYGYTF

V gene: TRBV29-1
clone size: .
D gene: TRBD1
J gene: TRBJ1-3
CDR3 DNA: TGCAGCGTTGGACAGGGAACTGGAAACACCATATATTTT
CDR3 protein: CSVGQGTGNTIYF

V gene: TRBV5-1
clone size: .
D gene: TRBD2
J gene: TRBJ2-3
CDR3 DNA: TGCGCCAGCAGCTGGGGACTAGCGGGAAGCACAGATACGCAGTATTTT
CDR3 protein: CASSWGLAGSTDTQYF

V gene: TRBV5-6
clone size: .
D gene: .
J gene: TRBJ2-7
CDR3 DNA: TGTGCCAGCAGCACGGGACGCTACGAGCAGTACTTC
CDR3 protein: CASSTGRYEQYF

V gene: TRBV27
clone size: .
D gene: TRBD1
J gene: TRBJ1-1
CDR3 DNA: TGTGCCAGCACCGGACAGGAGAACACTGAAGCTTTCTTT
CDR3 protein: CASTGQENTEAFF

V gene: TRBV3-1/TRBV3-2
clone size: .
D gene: .
J gene: TRBJ1-1
CDR3 DNA: TGTGCCAGCAGCCCACACAGGGAGAGGACTGAAGCTTTCTTT
CDR3 protein: CASSPHRERTEAFF

V gene: TRBV5-1
clone size: .
D gene: TRBD1
J gene: TRBJ2-3
CDR3 DNA: TGCGCCAGCAGCCCAGGACAGGGGCCGGATACGCAGTATTTT
CDR3 protein: CASSPGQGPDTQYF

V gene: TRBV6-5
clone size: .
D gene: TRBD1
J gene: TRBJ1-2
CDR3 DNA: TGTGCCAGCAGCAGGGGGAACTATGGCTACACCTTC
CDR3 protein: CASSRGNYGYTF

V gene: TRBV30
clone size: .
D gene: TRBD1
J gene: TRBJ1-2
CDR3 DNA: TGTGCCTGGAGTAGGTACAGGGGATATGGCTACACCTTC
CDR3 protein: CAWSRYRGYGYTF

V gene: TRBV7-9
clone size: .
D gene: TRBD2
J gene: TRBJ2-3
CDR3 DNA: TGTGCCAGCAGCCTCCAGCGGGGGAGCACAGATACGCAGTATTTT
CDR3 protein: CASSLQRGSTDTQYF

V gene: TRBV6-5
clone size: .
D gene: .
J gene: TRBJ2-7
CDR3 DNA: TGTGCCAGCAGGACGGGAAAATACGAGCAGTACTTC
CDR3 protein: CASRTGKYEQYF

V gene: TRBV11-2
clone size: .
D gene: TRBD1
J gene: TRBJ1-1
CDR3 DNA: TGTGCCAGCAGCTTTAACAGGGGGGTGGCTGAAGCTTTCTTT
CDR3 protein: CASSFNRGVAEAFF

V gene: TRBV5-6
clone size: few
D gene: .
J gene: TRBJ2-7
CDR3 DNA: TGTGCCAGCAGCTTGACAGGGACCTACGAGCAGTACTTC
CDR3 protein: CASSLTGTYEQYF

V gene: TRBV5-1
clone size: .
D gene: TRBD1
J gene: TRBJ2-2
CDR3 DNA: TGCGCCAGCAGCGTCGGGACAGCCGACGGGGAGCTGTTTTTT
CDR3 protein: CASSVGTADGELFF

V gene: TRBV27
clone size: few
D gene: .
J gene: TRBJ2-5
CDR3 DNA: TGTGCCAGCAGGAGTAGCGCGACCCAAGAGACCCAGTACTTC
CDR3 protein: CASRSSATQETQYF

V gene: TRBV2
clone size: .
D gene: .
J gene: TRBJ2-5
CDR3 DNA: TGTGCCAGCAGTGTTCGACTGCAGTACTTC
CDR3 protein: CASSVRLQYF

V gene: TRBV23-1
clone size: .
D gene: .
J gene: TRBJ1-5
CDR3 DNA: TGCGCCAGCAGCGCTCAGGGACCTAGCAATCAGCCCCAGCATTTT
CDR3 protein: CASSAQGPSNQPQHF

V gene: TRBV6-5
clone size: .
D gene: .
J gene: TRBJ1-3
CDR3 DNA: TGTGCCAGCAGTTACTCGGCAGGGGCTGGAAACACCATATATTTT
CDR3 protein: CASSYSAGAGNTIYF

V gene: TRBV5-5
clone size: .
D gene: TRBD1
J gene: TRBJ1-3
CDR3 DNA: TGTGCCAGCAGCTTGAATCCCGCAGGGGGCGGAAACACCATATATTTT
CDR3 protein: CASSLNPAGGGNTIYF

V gene: TRBV9
clone size: .
D gene: TRBD2
J gene: TRBJ2-1
CDR3 DNA: TGTGCCAGCAGCGTTAGCGGGGGGGCCAATGAGCAGTTCTTC
CDR3 protein: CASSVSGGANEQFF

V gene: TRBV11-1
clone size: .
D gene: .
J gene: TRBJ2-1
CDR3 DNA: TGTGCCAGCAAAGGGGGGTCCTACAATGAGCAGTTCTTC
CDR3 protein: CASKGGSYNEQFF

V gene: TRBV4-2
clone size: .
D gene: TRBD2
J gene: TRBJ2-1
CDR3 DNA: TGTGCCAGCAGCTCCCGGACTAGCGGGGGAGTAGGCGAGCAGTTCTTC
CDR3 protein: CASSSRTSGGVGEQFF

V gene: TRBV6-5
clone size: .
D gene: .
J gene: TRBJ2-7
CDR3 DNA: TGTGCCAGCACCCTATTAAGCTCCTACGAGCAGTACTTC
CDR3 protein: CASTLLSSYEQYF

V gene: TRBV6-2/TRBV6-3
clone size: .
D gene: .
J gene: TRBJ1-2
CDR3 DNA: TGTGCCAGCAGTGGGGCGTCCTATGGCTACACCTTC
CDR3 protein: CASSGASYGYTF

V gene: TRBV6-5
clone size: .
D gene: .
J gene: TRBJ1-5
CDR3 DNA: TGTGCCAGCAGTTACTCGATTGAACAGGTGCAACTGCATTTT
CDR3 protein: CASSYSIEQVQLHF

V gene: TRBV12-5
clone size: few
D gene: .
J gene: TRBJ1-6
CDR3 DNA: TGTGCTAGTGGTTTGTTGGAGGGGAGATCACCCCTCCACTTT
CDR3 protein: CASGLLEGRSPLHF

V gene: TRBV5-1
clone size: .
D gene: TRBD1
J gene: TRBJ1-6
CDR3 DNA: TGCGCCAGCAGCTTGGGGACAGGGGGTTCTCCCCTCCACTTT
CDR3 protein: CASSLGTGGSPLHF

V gene: TRBV12-5
clone size: .
D gene: .
J gene: TRBJ1-2
CDR3 DNA: TGTGCTAGTGGTTCCATTGGACTCTATGGCTACACCTTC
CDR3 protein: CASGSIGLYGYTF

V gene: TRBV6-5
clone size: .
D gene: TRBD2
J gene: TRBJ2-7
CDR3 DNA: TGTGCCAGCAGCCGACTAGCGGGAGCGTACTACGAGCAGTACTTC
CDR3 protein: CASSRLAGAYYEQYF